This is a list of T cell receptor beta chains from one sample in a study of control samples from healthy donors and cancer patients. Some clones are missing from TCRdb's copy, which holds only in-frame ones; the method was immunoSEQ multiplex PCR. The sample carries 170,000 or so clones, approximately 92% recorded once. Sequenced: blood. The origin of the receptors is a young man in good health. The CDR3 runs from the conserved cysteine through the conserved F or W. The D gene is left open where the match is weak. Not every row has a clone size; where given, it reads once, few, many or a size class.

clone_size: -; d_call: -; j_call: TRBJ1-2; v_call: TRBV19; cdr3_aa: CASSIGGANYGYTF; cdr3_nt: TGTGCCAGTAGTATCGGGGGGGCGAACTATGGCTACACCTTC
clone_size: -; d_call: TRBD1; j_call: TRBJ1-1; v_call: TRBV11-1; cdr3_aa: CASSSTQRDRVKAFF; cdr3_nt: TGTGCCAGCAGCTCCACCCAGAGGGACAGGGTAAAAGCTTTCTTT
clone_size: -; d_call: -; j_call: TRBJ1-3; v_call: TRBV27; cdr3_aa: CASGSGFGGNTIYF; cdr3_nt: TGTGCCAGCGGGTCAGGGTTCGGTGGAAACACCATATATTTT
clone_size: -; d_call: TRBD1; j_call: TRBJ1-2; v_call: TRBV24-1; cdr3_aa: CATSKRQGDGYTF; cdr3_nt: TGTGCCACCAGCAAACGACAGGGTGATGGCTACACCTTC
clone_size: -; d_call: -; j_call: TRBJ2-3; v_call: TRBV2; cdr3_aa: CASSEEGGDTQYF; cdr3_nt: TGTGCCAGCAGTGAGGAGGGGGGGGATACGCAGTATTTT
clone_size: once; d_call: -; j_call: TRBJ1-2; v_call: TRBV4-1; cdr3_aa: CASSQEEVVYYGYTF; cdr3_nt: TGCGCCAGCAGCCAAGAGGAAGTAGTTTACTATGGCTACACCTTC
clone_size: -; d_call: TRBD1; j_call: TRBJ2-4; v_call: TRBV19; cdr3_aa: CASSIAPGTDHLTKNIQYF; cdr3_nt: TGTGCCAGTAGTATAGCCCCCGGGACAGACCACTTAACCAAAAACATTCAGTACTTC
clone_size: -; d_call: TRBD1; j_call: TRBJ1-6; v_call: TRBV2; cdr3_aa: CASSKGQNNSPLHF; cdr3_nt: TGTGCCAGCAGTAAGGGACAGAATAATTCACCCCTCCACTTT
clone_size: once; d_call: TRBD1; j_call: TRBJ2-1; v_call: TRBV10-1; cdr3_aa: CASRRTGAGEQFF; cdr3_nt: TGCGCCAGCAGACGGACAGGGGCTGGTGAGCAGTTCTTC
clone_size: -; d_call: -; j_call: TRBJ2-3; v_call: TRBV12-3/TRBV12-4; cdr3_aa: CASSLAIDTQYF; cdr3_nt: TGTGCCAGCAGTTTAGCGATAGATACGCAGTATTTT
clone_size: -; d_call: -; j_call: TRBJ2-1; v_call: TRBV14; cdr3_aa: CASSQDPRYELRHEQFF; cdr3_nt: TGTGCCAGCAGCCAAGACCCCCGCTATGAGCTAAGGCATGAGCAGTTCTTC
clone_size: -; d_call: -; j_call: TRBJ2-2; v_call: TRBV5-1; cdr3_aa: CASSLGQVTGELFF; cdr3_nt: TGCGCCAGCAGCTTGGGACAGGTCACCGGGGAGCTGTTTTTT
clone_size: -; d_call: -; j_call: TRBJ1-1; v_call: TRBV5-5; cdr3_aa: CASSAHSKLTGTQFFAEAFF; cdr3_nt: TGTGCCAGCAGTGCTCACTCTAAACTAACCGGGACCCAGTTTTTCGCTGAAGCTTTCTTT
clone_size: once; d_call: -; j_call: TRBJ1-2; v_call: TRBV29-1; cdr3_aa: CSVGPRDGYTF; cdr3_nt: TGCAGCGTTGGTCCCCGGGATGGCTACACCTTC
clone_size: -; d_call: TRBD1; j_call: TRBJ2-2; v_call: TRBV6-2/TRBV6-3; cdr3_aa: CASSSGQGHTGELFF; cdr3_nt: TGTGCCAGCAGTTCGGGACAGGGTCACACCGGGGAGCTGTTTTTT
clone_size: -; d_call: -; j_call: TRBJ1-5; v_call: TRBV6-1; cdr3_aa: CASSEWTLRGWHF; cdr3_nt: TGTGCCAGCAGTGAGTGGACACTCCGGGGGTGGCATTTT
clone_size: -; d_call: TRBD1; j_call: TRBJ2-1; v_call: TRBV18; cdr3_aa: CASSPSLKNGTGIIRVRNEQFF; cdr3_nt: TGTGCCAGCTCACCAAGCCTAAAAAACGGGACAGGGATTATACGGGTGAGGAATGAGCAGTTCTTC
clone_size: -; d_call: -; j_call: TRBJ2-1; v_call: TRBV9; cdr3_aa: CASSPRGGAAYNEQFF; cdr3_nt: TGTGCCAGCAGCCCGCGTGGTGGGGCGGCGTACAATGAGCAGTTCTTC